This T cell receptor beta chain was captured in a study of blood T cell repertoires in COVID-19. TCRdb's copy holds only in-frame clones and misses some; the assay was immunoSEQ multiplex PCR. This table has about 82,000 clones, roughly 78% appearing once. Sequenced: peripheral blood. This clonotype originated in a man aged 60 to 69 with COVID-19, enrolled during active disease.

CDR3 region: CASSAEAGRLNTEAFF. The CDR3 nucleotides are TGTGCCAGCAGCGCGGAAGCGGGACGCCTGAACACTGAAGCTTTCTTT. The rearrangement uses TRBV9 and TRBJ1-1; D might be TRBD1 (5 bases). The V gene's germline CDR1 is SGDLS and CDR2 YYNGEE. This CDR3 region has 16 residues. Trimming shortened V by 3 bases and J by 0 bases, and 15 bases separated the two germline ends.